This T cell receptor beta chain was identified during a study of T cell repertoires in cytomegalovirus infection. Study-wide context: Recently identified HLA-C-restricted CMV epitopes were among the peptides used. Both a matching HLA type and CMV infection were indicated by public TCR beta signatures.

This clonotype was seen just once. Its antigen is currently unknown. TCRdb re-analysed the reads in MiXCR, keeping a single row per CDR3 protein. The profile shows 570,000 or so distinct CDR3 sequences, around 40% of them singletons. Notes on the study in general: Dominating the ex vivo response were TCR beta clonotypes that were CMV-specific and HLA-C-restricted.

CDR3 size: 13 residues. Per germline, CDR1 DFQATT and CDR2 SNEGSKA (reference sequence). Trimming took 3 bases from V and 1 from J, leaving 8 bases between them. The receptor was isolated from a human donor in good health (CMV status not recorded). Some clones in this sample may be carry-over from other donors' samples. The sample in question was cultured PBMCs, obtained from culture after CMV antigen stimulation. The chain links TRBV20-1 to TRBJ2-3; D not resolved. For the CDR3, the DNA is TGCAGTGCTAGGGGCCCGGGCACAGATACGCAGTATTTT. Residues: CSARGPGTDTQYF.